The 4 T cell receptor beta chains reported below all come from one sample, sequenced in a study of T cells in Graves' hyperthyroidism and ophthalmopathy. Amplification of TCR beta CDR3 regions used RNA as the template. Initially, a first-round RT-PCR of the TCR CDR3 employed the HTBI primer set. Via MiXCR, TCRdb re-called the multiplex PCR reads, giving one row per CDR3 protein. The sample has roughly 290,000 distinct CDR3 sequences; 15% to 20% are singletons. The sample taken for sequencing was blood. The receptors here all came from a woman aged 60-75 years with Graves' ophthalmopathy.

The chain uses TRBV6-5 and TRBJ2-5; 8 bases map to TRBD2. Per the germline V gene, CDR1 is MNHEY and CDR2 is SVGAGI. J was trimmed by 2 bases and V by 3 bases; bases with no gene match: 8. The CDR3 extends over 16 amino acids. The CDR3 bases are TGTGCCAGCAGTTATTCGGCTAGCGGGTATCAAGAGACCCAGTACTTC. Translating gives CASSYSASGYQETQYF.

V gene TRBV29-1 combines with J gene TRBJ2-5; 7 bases agree with TRBD2. J gave up 4 bases and V 6 bases, and 5 bases lay outside the gene matches. This CDR3 comprises 12 residues. Germline-derived CDR1 and CDR2 are SQVTM and ANQGSEA. CDR3 bases: TGCAGCGTGGGGGACTACGGAGAGACCCAGTACTTC. This codes for CSVGDYGETQYF.

There are many counts of this clonotype. This chain links TRBV3-1 with TRBJ1-2; the D is unclear. This CDR3 contains 13 residues. Per the germline V gene, CDR1 is LGHDT and CDR2 is YNNKEL (reference sequence). Trimming shortened V by 2 bases and J by 8 bases, and 12 bases separated the two germline ends. The CDR3 DNA follows: TGTGCCAGCAGCCAACTTGGCAGTACGGGCTACACCTTC. Translating it yields CASSQLGSTGYTF.

Regarding this clonotype: This may arise from a read error, as a much more abundant clone is one base away. The rearrangement links TRBV20-1 to TRBJ1-5; 9 bases align to TRBD1. The CDR3 has 14 residues. Per germline, CDR1 DFQATT and CDR2 SNEGSKA (reference sequence). The CDR3 coding sequence is TGCGGTGCTAGTACAGGGGGCTGGAATCAGCCCCAGCATTTT. Its translation: CGASTGGWNQPQHF.